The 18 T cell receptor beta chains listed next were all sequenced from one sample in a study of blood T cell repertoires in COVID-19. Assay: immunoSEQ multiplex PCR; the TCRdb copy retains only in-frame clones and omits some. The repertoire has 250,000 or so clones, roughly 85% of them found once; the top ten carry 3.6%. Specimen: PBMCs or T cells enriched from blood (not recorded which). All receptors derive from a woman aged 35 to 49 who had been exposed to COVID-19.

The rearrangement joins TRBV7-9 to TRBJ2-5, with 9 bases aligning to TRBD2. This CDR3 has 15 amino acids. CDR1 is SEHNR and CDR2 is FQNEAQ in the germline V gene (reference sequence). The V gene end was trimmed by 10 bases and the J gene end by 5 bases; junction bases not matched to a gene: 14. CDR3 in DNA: TGTGCCACCGGTAGGGCGGGGGGGGAGTCGGAGACCCAGTACTTC. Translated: CATGRAGGESETQYF.

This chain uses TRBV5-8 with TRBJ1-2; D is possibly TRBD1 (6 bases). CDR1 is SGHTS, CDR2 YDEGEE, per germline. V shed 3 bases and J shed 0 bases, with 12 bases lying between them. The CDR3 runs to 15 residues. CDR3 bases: TGTGCCAGCAGCTCACGGACAGCTACTAACTATGGCTACACCTTC. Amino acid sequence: CASSSRTATNYGYTF.

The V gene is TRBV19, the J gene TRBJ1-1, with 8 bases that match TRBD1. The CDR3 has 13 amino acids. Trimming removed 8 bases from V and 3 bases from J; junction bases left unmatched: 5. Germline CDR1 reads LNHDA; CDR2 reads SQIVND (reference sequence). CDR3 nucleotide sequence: TGTGCCAGTCGGACAGGGTTGTACACTGAAGCTTTCTTT. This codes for CASRTGLYTEAFF.

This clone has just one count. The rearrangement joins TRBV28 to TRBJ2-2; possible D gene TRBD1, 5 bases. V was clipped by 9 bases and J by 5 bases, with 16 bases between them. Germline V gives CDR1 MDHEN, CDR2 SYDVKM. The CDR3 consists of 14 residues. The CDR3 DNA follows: TGTGCCAGTATAAGACAGTCACTAACCGGGGAGCTGTTTTTT. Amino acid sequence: CASIRQSLTGELFF. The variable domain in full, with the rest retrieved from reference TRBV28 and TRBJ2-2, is DVKVTQSSRYLVKRTGEKVFLECVQDMDHENMFWYRQDPGLGLRLIYFSYDVKMKEKGDIPEGYSVSREKKERFSLILESASTNQTSMYLCASIRQSLTGELFFGEGSRLTVL.

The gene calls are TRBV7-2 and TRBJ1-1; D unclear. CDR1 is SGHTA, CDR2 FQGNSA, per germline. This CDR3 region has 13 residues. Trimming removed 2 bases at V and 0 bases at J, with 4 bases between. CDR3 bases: TGTGCCAGCAGCTTAACACTGAACACTGAAGCTTTCTTT. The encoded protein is CASSLTLNTEAFF.

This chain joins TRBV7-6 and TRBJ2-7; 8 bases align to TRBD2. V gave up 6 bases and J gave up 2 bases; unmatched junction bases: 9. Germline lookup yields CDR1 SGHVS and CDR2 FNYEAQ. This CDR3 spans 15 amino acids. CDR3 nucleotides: TGTGCCAGCAGTCCTATAGCGGGGACCCCCTACGAGCAGTACTTC. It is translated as CASSPIAGTPYEQYF.

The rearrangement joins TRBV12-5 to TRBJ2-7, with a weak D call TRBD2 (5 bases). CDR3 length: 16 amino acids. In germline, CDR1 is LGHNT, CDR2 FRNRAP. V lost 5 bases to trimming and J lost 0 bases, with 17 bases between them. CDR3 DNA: TGTGCTAGTGGTCTTGCCTGGACTGAGAGCTCCTACGAGCAGTACTTC. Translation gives CASGLAWTESSYEQYF.

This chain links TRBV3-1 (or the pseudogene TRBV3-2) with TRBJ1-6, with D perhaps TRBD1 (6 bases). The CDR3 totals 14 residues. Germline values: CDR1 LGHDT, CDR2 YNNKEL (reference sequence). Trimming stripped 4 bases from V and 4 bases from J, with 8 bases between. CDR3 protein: CASSLQGYNSPLHF. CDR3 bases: TGTGCCAGCAGCCTTCAGGGGTATAATTCACCCCTCCACTTT.

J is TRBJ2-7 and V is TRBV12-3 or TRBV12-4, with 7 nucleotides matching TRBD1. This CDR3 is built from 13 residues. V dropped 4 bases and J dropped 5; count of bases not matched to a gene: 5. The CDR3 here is CASSSMTGNEQYF. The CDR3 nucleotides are TGTGCCAGCAGTTCCATGACAGGGAACGAGCAGTACTTC.

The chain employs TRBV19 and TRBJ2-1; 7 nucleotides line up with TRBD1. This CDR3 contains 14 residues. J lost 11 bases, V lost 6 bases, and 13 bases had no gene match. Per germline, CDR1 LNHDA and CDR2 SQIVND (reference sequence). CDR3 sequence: CASSNRGAPSKQFF. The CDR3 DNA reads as TGTGCCAGTAGCAACAGGGGCGCTCCGAGTAAGCAGTTCTTC.

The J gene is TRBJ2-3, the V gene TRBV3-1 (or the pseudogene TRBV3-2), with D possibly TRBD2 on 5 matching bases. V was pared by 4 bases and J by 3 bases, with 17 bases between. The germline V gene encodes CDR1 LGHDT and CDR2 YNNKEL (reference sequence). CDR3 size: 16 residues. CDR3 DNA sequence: TGTGCCAGCAGCCGGAGAGAAGGCGGAGGAACAGATACGCAGTATTTT. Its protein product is CASSRREGGGTDTQYF.

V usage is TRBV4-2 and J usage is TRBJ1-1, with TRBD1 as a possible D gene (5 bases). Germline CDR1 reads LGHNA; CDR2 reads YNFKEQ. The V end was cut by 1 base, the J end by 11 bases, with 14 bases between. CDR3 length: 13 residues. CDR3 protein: CASSQGNQPGAFF. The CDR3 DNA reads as TGTGCCAGCAGCCAAGGGAACCAACCAGGGGCTTTCTTT.

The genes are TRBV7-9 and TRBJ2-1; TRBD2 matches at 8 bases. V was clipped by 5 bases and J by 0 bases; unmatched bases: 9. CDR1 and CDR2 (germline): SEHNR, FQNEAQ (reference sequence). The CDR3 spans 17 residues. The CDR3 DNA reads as TGTGCCAGCAGCCAGACGGAGCGGGGGAGCTCCTACAATGAGCAGTTCTTC. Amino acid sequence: CASSQTERGSSYNEQFF.

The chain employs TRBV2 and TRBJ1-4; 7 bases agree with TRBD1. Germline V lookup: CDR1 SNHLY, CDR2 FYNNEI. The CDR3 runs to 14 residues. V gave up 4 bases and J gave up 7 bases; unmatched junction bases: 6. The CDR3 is CASSGAGGSEKLFF. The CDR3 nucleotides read TGTGCCAGCAGTGGGGCAGGGGGGAGTGAAAAACTGTTTTTT.

The CDR3 is CASSGPEKGARNEQFF. CDR3 in DNA: TGTGCCAGCAGTGGACCGGAGAAGGGGGCGCGCAATGAGCAGTTCTTC. The chain couples TRBV6-2 or TRBV6-3 to TRBJ2-1; TRBD1 agrees at 7 bases. J was trimmed by 6 bases and V by 5 bases; bases with no gene match: 13. Germline V gene lookup returns CDR1 MNHEY and CDR2 SVGEGT. The CDR3 runs 16 residues.

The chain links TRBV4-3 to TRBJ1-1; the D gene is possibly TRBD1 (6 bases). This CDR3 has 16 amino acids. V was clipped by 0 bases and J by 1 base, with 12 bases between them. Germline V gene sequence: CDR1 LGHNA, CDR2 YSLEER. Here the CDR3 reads CASSQDLGQWNTEAFF. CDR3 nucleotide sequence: TGCGCCAGCAGCCAAGACCTCGGACAGTGGAACACTGAAGCTTTCTTT.

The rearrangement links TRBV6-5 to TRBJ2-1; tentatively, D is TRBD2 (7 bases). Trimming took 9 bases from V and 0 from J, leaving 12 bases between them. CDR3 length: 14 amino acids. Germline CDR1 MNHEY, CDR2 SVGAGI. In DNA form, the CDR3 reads TGTGCCAGTGGCGGGGGCACCTCCTACAATGAGCAGTTCTTC. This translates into CASGGGTSYNEQFF.

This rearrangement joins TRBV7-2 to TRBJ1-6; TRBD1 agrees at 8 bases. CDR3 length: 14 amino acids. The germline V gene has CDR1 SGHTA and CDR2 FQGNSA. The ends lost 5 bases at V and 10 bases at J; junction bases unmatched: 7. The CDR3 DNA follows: TGTGCCAGCAGCCACCGGACAGGGCACTCACCCCTCCACTTT. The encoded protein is CASSHRTGHSPLHF.